This T cell receptor (beta chain) was identified in a study of PD-L1 blockade in urothelial cancer. Worth noting for this clone: Antigen specificity is unknown.

Findings of the study overall: Pretreatment peripheral blood TCR clonality that fell below the median predicted better survival among the patients studied.

V shed 3 bases and J 0 bases; nucleotides not matched to a gene: 3. CDR3 size: 16 residues. Per the germline V gene, CDR1 is GTSNPN and CDR2 is SVGIG (reference sequence). Synthetic TCR analog templates were spiked into all PCRs individually. Clones were sequenced by immunoSEQ multiplex PCR, and TCRdb holds only the in-frame ones, with some missing. This sample carries roughly 60,000 clones, around 79% of them seen once, and the ten largest clones take roughly 4%. The sequence was obtained from a man in his 70s with urothelial cancer. The rearrangement joins TRBV30 to TRBJ1-3, with 12 bases fitting TRBD1. Material: PBMCs, obtained around atezolizumab (anti-PD-L1) treatment. CDR3 sequence: CAWRGTGGLSGNTIYF. For the CDR3, the DNA is TGTGCCTGGAGGGGGACAGGGGGCCTCTCTGGAAACACCATATATTTT.